This TCR beta chain came from a study of brain T cells in children with intractable seizures. Study results and caveats: Viral specificity was inferred only from CDR3 similarity; HCMV serostatus was unknown.

This clone appeared once. Its target is unknown. The protocol was immunoSEQ multiplex PCR, while the TCRdb copy is restricted to in-frame clones and leaves out a portion. The data hold 95,000 to 120,000 clones, with roughly 94% observed a single time. The sequencing used peripheral blood, collected at surgery. The TCR comes from a boy in the first two years of life with hemimegalencephaly and intractable seizures.

CDR3 DNA: TGTGCCAGCGGCAAAACCGGTGGCTCTGGAAACACCATATATTTT. This codes for CASGKTGGSGNTIYF. The chain links TRBV2 to TRBJ1-3, with unresolved D. Germline V gene data show CDR1 as SNHLY and CDR2 as FYNNEI. V dropped 8 bases and J dropped 0 bases, with 14 bases sitting between them. The CDR3 consists of 15 residues.